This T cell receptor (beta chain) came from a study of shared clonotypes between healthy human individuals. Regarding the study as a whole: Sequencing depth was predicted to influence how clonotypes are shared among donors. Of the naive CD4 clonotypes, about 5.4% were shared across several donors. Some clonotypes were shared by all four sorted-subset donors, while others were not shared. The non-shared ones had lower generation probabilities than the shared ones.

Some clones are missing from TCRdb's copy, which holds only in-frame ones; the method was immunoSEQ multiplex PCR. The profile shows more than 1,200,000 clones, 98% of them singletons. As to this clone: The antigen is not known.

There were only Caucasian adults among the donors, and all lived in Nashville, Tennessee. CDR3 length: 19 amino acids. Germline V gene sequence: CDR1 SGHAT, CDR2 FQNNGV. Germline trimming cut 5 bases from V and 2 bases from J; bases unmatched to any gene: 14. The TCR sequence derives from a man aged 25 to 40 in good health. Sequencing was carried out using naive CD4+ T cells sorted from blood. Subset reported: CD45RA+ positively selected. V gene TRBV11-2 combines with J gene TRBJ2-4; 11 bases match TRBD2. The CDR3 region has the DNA TGTGCCAGCAGCCGTAGCGGGAGGGCCGGTAGCGTGACCAAAAACATTCAGTACTTC. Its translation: CASSRSGRAGSVTKNIQYF.